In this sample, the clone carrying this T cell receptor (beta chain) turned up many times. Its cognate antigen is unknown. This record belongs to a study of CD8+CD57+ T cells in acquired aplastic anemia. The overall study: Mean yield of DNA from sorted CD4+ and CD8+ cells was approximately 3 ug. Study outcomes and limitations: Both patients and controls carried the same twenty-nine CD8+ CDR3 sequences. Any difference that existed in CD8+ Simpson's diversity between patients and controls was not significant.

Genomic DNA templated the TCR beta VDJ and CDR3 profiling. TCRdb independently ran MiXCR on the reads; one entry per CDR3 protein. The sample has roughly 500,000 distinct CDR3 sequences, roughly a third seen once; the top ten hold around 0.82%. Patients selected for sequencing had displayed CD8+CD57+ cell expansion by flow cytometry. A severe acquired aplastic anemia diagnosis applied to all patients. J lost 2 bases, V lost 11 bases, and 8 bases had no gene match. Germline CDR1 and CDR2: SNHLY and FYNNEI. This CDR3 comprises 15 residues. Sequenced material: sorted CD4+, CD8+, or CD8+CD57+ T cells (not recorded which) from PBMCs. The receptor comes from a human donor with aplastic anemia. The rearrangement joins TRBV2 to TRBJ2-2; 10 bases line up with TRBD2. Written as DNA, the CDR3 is TGTGCCGGAGGGAAGCGGGGGGGCAACACCGGGGAGCTGTTTTTT. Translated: CAGGKRGGNTGELFF.